One and the same sample provided the 6 T cell receptor beta chains below, sequenced in a study of T cells after somatic rescue of genetic block. Sequencing was performed with immunoSEQ multiplex PCR; in TCRdb, only in-frame clones are kept and a portion is missing. In the table there are approximately 10,000 clones, around 67% of which are singletons. Sequenced: peripheral blood mononuclear cells (PBMCs). The receptors were sampled from a boy aged 5 to 17.

This clone has a handful of counts. The chain uses TRBV6-6 and TRBJ1-6; the D is unclear. The CDR3 spans 15 residues. Trimming cost V 0 bases and J 0 bases, with 3 bases left between them. Germline lookup yields CDR1 MNHNY and CDR2 SVGAGI (reference sequence). CDR3 amino acids: CASSYSSSYNSPLHF. CDR3 coding DNA: TGTGCCAGCAGTTACTCGAGCTCCTATAATTCACCCCTCCACTTT.

The chain is built from TRBV29-1 and TRBJ2-3, with D possibly being TRBD1 (6 bases). The CDR3 extends over 12 amino acids. Germline CDR1 SQVTM, CDR2 ANQGSEA. Trimming took 7 bases from V and 5 from J, leaving 13 bases between them. CDR3 amino acids: CSGLRTVDTQYF. The CDR3 DNA is TGCAGCGGACTCCGGACAGTAGATACGCAGTATTTT.

The gene calls are TRBV5-1 and TRBJ2-1, with D possibly matching TRBD1 (6 bases). V was trimmed by 0 bases and J by 4 bases, leaving 14 bases between them. This CDR3 has 16 amino acids. CDR1 and CDR2 from the germline V gene are SGHRS and YFSETQ. CDR3 residues: CASSLGQGLWYNEQFF. The CDR3 DNA reads as TGCGCCAGCAGCTTGGGGCAGGGGCTATGGTACAATGAGCAGTTCTTC.

The rearrangement uses TRBV5-5 and TRBJ1-1, with 8 bases aligning to TRBD1. The length of the CDR3 is 17 residues. Germline-derived CDR1 and CDR2 are SGHKS and YYEKEE (reference sequence). The J segment lost 2 bases and the V segment lost 6 bases, leaving 15 bases of the junction unmatched. CDR3 in amino acids: CASTHSGQAGTNTEAFF. The DNA of the CDR3 is TGTGCCAGCACCCATTCGGGACAGGCCGGTACAAACACTGAAGCTTTCTTT.

The chain is built from TRBV19 and TRBJ1-2; D ambiguous. The germline gives CDR1 LNHDA, CDR2 SQIVND (reference sequence). V lost 1 base to trimming and J lost 2 bases, with 5 bases between them. The length of the CDR3 is 13 residues. The DNA for the CDR3 is TGTGCCAGTAGTATAGTGGGGAACTATGGCTACACCTTC. Translating it yields CASSIVGNYGYTF.

The chain links TRBV7-9 to TRBJ1-1, with unresolved D. Deletions cut 2 bases from V and 3 bases from J, with 7 bases between. Germline CDR1 reads SEHNR; CDR2 reads FQNEAQ (reference sequence). CDR3 size: 13 residues. The CDR3 nucleotides are TGTGCCAGCAGCTTACCACAGTACACTGAAGCTTTCTTT. Translated: CASSLPQYTEAFF.